This T cell receptor (beta chain) was recorded in a study of T-cell reconstitution after alpha-beta-depleted transplantation in children. Regarding the study as a whole: When one year had passed after transplant, most T-cell counts and diversity came from newly produced T cells. As was reported, about two months after transplant, alpha-beta T cells came from several hundred expanded graft clones.

Molecular barcoding with unique molecular identifiers was used for the TCRbeta library. Via MiXCR, TCRdb re-called the PCR reads, giving one row per CDR3 protein. This sample has about 120,000 distinct CDR3 sequences, with under 13% found just once. This clonotype was observed a handful of times. The antigen remains unidentified. The clonotype comes from a boy younger than 10 with acute lymphoblastic leukemia, due to receive a stem cell transplant. This specimen consisted of PBMCs, obtained before TCRalphabeta/CD19-depleted stem cell transplant.

The chain's CDR3 is CASSWNSGEYEQYF. CDR3 DNA: TGTGCCAGCAGCTGGAATAGCGGAGAGTACGAGCAGTACTTC. The chain recombines TRBV6-1 with TRBJ2-7, with D perhaps matching TRBD2 (6 bases). There are 14 residues in the CDR3. Germline-derived CDR1 and CDR2 are MNHNS and SASEGT. Trimming stripped 6 bases from V and 4 bases from J, with 16 bases between.